Listed below are T cell receptor beta chains from one sample, sequenced in a study of T cells in lung cancer brain metastases. TCRdb keeps only in-frame clones here, not all; method: immunoSEQ multiplex PCR. Of approximately 1,400 clones in the sample, 80% to 90% were seen once. Sequencing was done on a sample of tumor tissue from a brain metastasis. Receptors were obtained from a woman between 50 and 59 years old with non-small cell lung cancer that had spread to the brain. The CDR3 runs from the conserved cysteine through the conserved F or W. The D gene is left open where the match is weak. Rows may omit the clone size; those that give it use once, few, many or a size class.

J,size,D,V,CDR3,DNA
TRBJ1-1,-,TRBD1,TRBV5-4,CASSLAGTVNTEAFF,TGTGCCAGCAGCTTGGCCGGGACAGTGAACACTGAAGCTTTCTTT
TRBJ1-2,-,-,TRBV9,CASSVSAGLVSYGYTF,TGTGCCAGCAGCGTGAGCGCAGGTTTGGTTTCCTATGGCTACACCTTC
TRBJ1-5,-,-,TRBV15,CATSRQPKGDQPQHF,TGTGCCACCAGCAGACAGCCCAAGGGCGATCAGCCCCAACATTTT
TRBJ2-7,-,-,TRBV4-3,CASSPGVGAYEQYF,TGCGCCAGCAGCCCAGGTGTAGGAGCCTACGAGCAGTACTTC
TRBJ2-1,-,TRBD2,TRBV7-2,CATPVTSGDEQFF,TGTGCCACCCCGGTTACTAGCGGCGATGAGCAGTTCTTC
TRBJ2-3,-,TRBD2,TRBV30,CAWSRPSGYTDTQYF,TGTGCCTGGAGTAGGCCTAGCGGCTACACAGATACGCAGTATTTT
TRBJ1-1,few,-,TRBV2,CASGRMNTEAFF,TGTGCCAGCGGGAGGATGAACACTGAAGCTTTCTTT
TRBJ2-7,-,TRBD2,TRBV5-1,CASSLQTSGSGHEQYF,TGCGCCAGCAGCTTGCAAACTAGCGGGAGCGGCCACGAGCAGTACTTC
TRBJ2-2,-,-,TRBV7-9,CASSPEGVSAELFF,TGTGCCAGCAGCCCGGAGGGGGTTTCCGCGGAGCTGTTTTTT
TRBJ2-6,-,-,TRBV6-5,CASSSPGTGANVLTF,TGTGCCAGCAGTTCCCCAGGGACTGGGGCCAACGTCCTGACTTTC
TRBJ1-1,-,TRBD1,TRBV6-1,CASSEQQGAKGNTEAFF,TGTGCCAGCAGCGAACAACAGGGGGCTAAAGGGAACACTGAAGCTTTCTTT
TRBJ2-1,-,TRBD1,TRBV4-3,CASSQARGTGYNEQFF,TGCGCCAGCAGCCAAGCACGGGGGACAGGTTACAATGAGCAGTTCTTC
TRBJ1-6,few,-,TRBV27,CASSSNQGGISPLHF,TGTGCCAGCAGTTCGAATCAGGGTGGTATTTCACCCCTCCACTTT
TRBJ2-2,-,-,TRBV7-2,CASSLGGPNTGELFF,TGTGCCAGCAGCTTAGGGGGGCCGAACACCGGGGAGCTGTTTTTT
TRBJ1-4,-,TRBD1,TRBV7-9,CASSYDRANEKLFF,TGTGCCAGCAGCTACGACAGGGCTAATGAAAAACTGTTTTTT
TRBJ2-1,-,TRBD2,TRBV9,CASSFTGGGYNEQFF,TGTGCCAGCAGCTTTACGGGGGGAGGGTACAATGAGCAGTTCTTC
TRBJ2-1,-,TRBD2,TRBV4-3,CASSQGLAGSYNEQFF,TGCGCCAGCAGCCAAGGACTAGCGGGGTCCTACAATGAGCAGTTCTTC
TRBJ1-1,-,-,TRBV27,CASSPGSGVNTEAFF,TGTGCCAGCAGCCCAGGGTCAGGTGTGAACACTGAAGCTTTCTTT